Listed here are 12 T cell receptor beta chains from one sample, sequenced in a study of T-cell memory formation after mild COVID-19. TCRdb ran MiXCR on the 5' RACE reads and lists one entry per CDR3 protein. The profile covers 360,000 or so distinct CDR3 sequences, with around 28% appearing a single time and roughly 12% taken by the ten largest. Specimen: PBMCs or a T cell subset sorted from them (not recorded which). Receptors were obtained from an adult woman who had mild COVID-19 (a few samples of this study predate the infection). Cell type and time point are not known.

The chain employs TRBV5-1 and TRBJ2-1, with 7 bases fitting TRBD2. The CDR3 loop spans 13 amino acids. Looked up from germline, CDR1 is SGHRS and CDR2 is YFSETQ. Unmatched junction bases numbered 10, after V lost 8 bases and J lost 8 bases. Written as DNA, the CDR3 is TGCGCCAGTGAACCGGGGGAGGGCTATGAGCAGTTCTTC. It encodes CASEPGEGYEQFF.

This clonotype has a handful of counts. V gene TRBV25-1 combines with J gene TRBJ1-4; D is possibly TRBD1 (6 bases). CDR3 length: 17 residues. CDR1 is MGHDK and CDR2 is SYGVNS in the germline V gene. V was cut by 5 bases and J by 5 bases, with 21 bases left in between. The CDR3 loop reads CASSSQWGQGRNEKLFF. CDR3 DNA: TGTGCCAGCAGTTCTCAATGGGGGCAGGGCCGGAATGAAAAACTGTTTTTT.

In its sample, this clonotype was seen a few times. The V and J genes are TRBV4-1 and TRBJ2-7, with D perhaps matching TRBD1 or TRBD2 (5 bases each). The germline V gene encodes CDR1 MGHRA and CDR2 YSYEKL. The V gene lost 1 base and the J gene lost 0 bases, with 10 bases spanning the gap. The CDR3 consists of 15 residues. The CDR3 DNA sequence: TGCGCCAGCAGCCAAGTTTCGGGGCCCTCCTACGAGCAGTACTTC. This codes for CASSQVSGPSYEQYF.

This chain connects TRBV24-1 to TRBJ2-1; 10 bases are shared with TRBD2. The V gene end was trimmed by 5 bases and the J gene end by 7 bases; junction bases not matched to a gene: 10. Germline CDR1 is KGHDR and CDR2 is SFDVKD. The CDR3 loop spans 16 amino acids. CDR3 bases: TGTGCCACCAGTGTCTTCGTGACTAGCGGGCGGAATGAGCAGTTCTTC. Residues: CATSVFVTSGRNEQFF.

For this clonotype: At one end, the junction sequence differs from germline, possibly due to a read error. This chain uses TRBV15 with TRBJ2-4, with 9 bases fitting TRBD2. This CDR3 has 13 residues. Germline V gene data show CDR1 as LNHNV and CDR2 as YYDKDF (reference sequence). The CDR3 spells CATSTPERGDSGF. CDR3 nucleotide sequence: TGTGCCACCAGCACTCCTGAGCGGGGGGACTCTGGCTTC.

This clonotype was observed a few times. This chain links TRBV4-1 with TRBJ2-7; D unresolved. The CDR3 runs 17 residues. Trimming shortened V by 2 bases and J by 0 bases, and 17 bases separated the two germline ends. Germline CDR1 and CDR2: MGHRA and YSYEKL. The CDR3 nucleotides are TGCGCCAGCAGCCAACCCAGGAGCACCCGGCTCTCCTACGAGCAGTACTTC. Its protein is CASSQPRSTRLSYEQYF.

The chain has TRBV6-5 and TRBJ1-1, with D perhaps TRBD1 (6 bases). CDR3 length: 16 amino acids. Germline lookup yields CDR1 MNHEY and CDR2 SVGAGI. The ends were cut back, 0 bases at V and 4 bases at J, with 15 bases in the middle. The CDR3 coding sequence is TGTGCCAGCAGTTACTCCGCGGACAGTTCTCCCACTGAAGCTTTCTTT. It encodes CASSYSADSSPTEAFF.

This clonotype has a handful of counts. This chain links TRBV7-8 with TRBJ1-5, with a weak D call TRBD1 (6 bases). Trimming cost V 0 bases and J 4 bases, with 13 bases left between them. In germline, CDR1 is SGHVS, CDR2 FQNEAQ. The CDR3 runs 16 residues. CDR3 region: CASSLATRGGNQPQHF. CDR3 bases: TGTGCCAGCAGCTTAGCTACTAGGGGGGGGAATCAGCCCCAGCATTTT.

The V and J genes are TRBV2 and TRBJ2-7; TRBD2 might be the D (7 bases). CDR1 and CDR2 (germline): SNHLY, FYNNEI. V lost 8 bases, J lost 3 bases, and 14 bases lay in between. This CDR3 contains 13 residues. In nucleotides, the CDR3 is TGTGCCAGCCTGGGGGGGCAGTTCTACGAGCAGTACTTC. This codes for CASLGGQFYEQYF.

The chain employs TRBV20-1 and TRBJ2-1; 8 bases map to TRBD2. The J segment lost 6 bases and the V segment lost 5 bases, leaving 6 bases of the junction unmatched. The CDR3 runs 13 residues. Per germline, CDR1 DFQATT and CDR2 SNEGSKA (reference sequence). Here the CDR3 reads CSALGAGGNEQFF. The CDR3 DNA follows: TGCAGTGCTCTTGGGGCGGGAGGCAATGAGCAGTTCTTC.

This clonotype was detected many times. The rearrangement uses TRBV3-1 and TRBJ2-7, with D possibly being TRBD1 (5 bases). V was pared by 3 bases and J by 0 bases, with 15 bases between. Germline V lookup: CDR1 LGHDT, CDR2 YNNKEL (reference sequence). This CDR3 contains 16 residues. The CDR3, as DNA: TGTGCCAGCAGCCAGAACACCCAGGGAAACTCCTACGAGCAGTACTTC. Translated, it gives CASSQNTQGNSYEQYF.

The J gene is TRBJ1-2, the V gene TRBV6-1, with D maybe TRBD1 (6 bases). Germline CDR1 is MNHNS and CDR2 is SASEGT. The CDR3 extends over 13 amino acids. V gave up 7 bases and J gave up 4 bases, with 13 bases separating them. The CDR3 bases are TGTGCCAGCACCGCCGGGGGCTTCTATGGCTACACCTTC. Its protein is CASTAGGFYGYTF.